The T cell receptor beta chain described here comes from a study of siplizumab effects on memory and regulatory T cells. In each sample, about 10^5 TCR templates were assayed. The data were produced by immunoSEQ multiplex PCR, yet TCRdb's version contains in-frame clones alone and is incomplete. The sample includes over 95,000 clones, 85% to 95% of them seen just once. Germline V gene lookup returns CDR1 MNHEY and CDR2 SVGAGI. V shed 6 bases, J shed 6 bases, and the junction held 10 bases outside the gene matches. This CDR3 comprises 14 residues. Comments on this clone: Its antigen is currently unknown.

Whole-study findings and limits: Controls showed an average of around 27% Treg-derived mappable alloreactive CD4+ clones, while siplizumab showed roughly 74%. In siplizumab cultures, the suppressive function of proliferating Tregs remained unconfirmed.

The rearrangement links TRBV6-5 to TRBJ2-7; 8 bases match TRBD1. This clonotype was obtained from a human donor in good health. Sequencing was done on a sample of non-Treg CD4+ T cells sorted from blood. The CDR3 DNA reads TGTGCCAGCAGCCGAACCCGACAGGGGAGCGAGCAGTACTTC. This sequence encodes CASSRTRQGSEQYF.